This T cell receptor beta chain was sequenced during a study of blood T cell repertoires in COVID-19 (dated by TCRdb to the early 2020s). Regarding the study in general: Samples covering the acute and convalescent phases of COVID-19 were provided by collaborators in the United States, Italy and Spain. The prospective study material was composed of cDNA or gDNA derived from T cells, B-cell-depleted T cells, or PBMCs. Deeply sampled blood TCRbeta repertoires from subjects exposed to, actively infected with, or recovered from COVID-19 were included in the dataset. The repertoires were made available in a free public database intended to serve as a resource for research on the immune response to SARS-CoV-2. Samples came from the ongoing ImmuneRACE study (first 160 participants) plus 1,254 subjects from 6 global collaborators. A de-identified subject ID, COVID-19 status, age in years and sex were almost always included in the sample metadata. Where available, HLA class I and class II types were taken from metadata supplied by the sample provider and were not determined by assay-based typing. Study-wide findings and limitations: The amount of clinical and demographic metadata varied by source and participant and was provided uncurated.

Participants in the prospective study were aged 18 to 89 years, lived in about two dozen United States geographic areas, and enrolled through a virtual design. To assign participants to cohorts, the prospective study relied on clinical history that participants themselves reported in a screening survey and a study questionnaire. For ImmuneRACE Cohort 3, a participant was defined as recovered based on two consecutive negative NP/OP PCR tests, clearance by a healthcare professional, or resolution of symptoms. Each participant in the prospective study had whole blood, serum and a nasopharyngeal or oropharyngeal swab collected by mobile phlebotomists. Participants in the prospective study had the option to provide additional blood draws and questionnaires over a roughly 2-month period. Before DNA extraction, blood samples from the prospective study were shipped at room temperature or frozen. TCRbeta CDR3 regions were amplified from genomic DNA by means of the immunoSEQ Assay, a bias-controlled multiplex PCR. Per the source publication's procedure: The number of nucleated cells in each sample was estimated by amplification of reference gene primers within the assay. To quantify the absolute abundance of each unique TCRbeta CDR3 rearrangement, sequence reads were collapsed and filtered. Productive Simpson clonality was computed per sample as the square root of Simpson's diversity index over productive rearrangements. TCRdb provides this immuneACCESS table in a form limited to in-frame rearrangements. Some clones are lacking; in checked studies, under half of them reflect an unresolved V gene, and why the rest are absent is not known. The DNA gave D and trimming, while V, J and clone size come from that table. In all, the sample holds 490,000 or so clones, and 88% of those were seen once. The ten largest clones take up approximately 2% of the sample.

Spanning cysteine to phenylalanine, the CDR3 consists of 16 amino acids. The sequence is cut down to CDR3 DNA, 48 bases in frame from base 1. The germline V gene encodes CDR1 SGHVS and CDR2 FQNEAQ. The V end gives up 5 bases and the J end 7 bases, leaving 9 bases in the junction not matched to a gene. Details on this clone: Its antigen is unknown. Within one base of it there is no much larger clone, and no base qualities were kept.

This chain is built from TRBV7-8 and TRBJ2-5, with 14 junctional bases fitting TRBD2. What was sequenced was PBMCs or T cells enriched from blood (not recorded which). The sequence came from a woman aged 40 to 50 who had recovered from COVID-19. CDR3 sequence: CASSPGTSGRMGTQYF. Here is the DNA: TGTGCCAGCAGCCCAGGGACTAGCGGGAGAATGGGGACCCAGTACTTC. The full variable domain, with segments outside the CDR3 supplied by the reference TRBV7-8 and TRBJ2-5 proteins, appears as GAGVSQSPRYKVAKRGQDVALRCDPISGHVSLFWYQQALGQGPEFLTYFQNEAQLDKSGLPSDRFFAERPEGSVSTLKIQRTQQEDSAVYLCASSPGTSGRMGTQYFGPGTRLLVL.